A single sample is the source of the 2 T cell receptor beta chains below, sequenced in a study of beta chain features in type 1 diabetes. Study findings and constraints: Shortening of TCRB CDR3s, moderate but significant, appeared in all four CD4+ subsets of Type 1 diabetes patients.

Reverse transcribing all isolated RNA meant expressed TCRB transcripts were sequenced. Data came from immunoSEQ multiplex PCR; TCRdb stores just in-frame clones and leaves some out. The data contain 630,000 or so clones, roughly an eighth of them singletons. These TCRs' antigens remain unknown. Specimen: naive CD4+ T cells from blood. All receptors come from a young man with type 1 diabetes.

The chain recombines TRBV30 with TRBJ2-7; D is undetermined. Germline values: CDR1 GTSNPN, CDR2 SVGIG (reference sequence). The CDR3 contains 13 residues. Trimming took 2 bases from V and 2 from J, leaving 10 bases between them. The CDR3 sequence: CAWSPHSPYEQYF. CDR3 in DNA: TGTGCCTGGAGTCCCCATTCCCCCTACGAGCAGTACTTC. Full variable domain (rest looked up from reference TRBV30 and TRBJ2-7): SQTIHQWPATLVQPVGSPLSLECTVEGTSNPNLYWYRQAAGRGLQLLFYSVGIGQISSEVPQNLSASRPQDRQFILSSKKLLLSDSGFYLCAWSPHSPYEQYFGPGTRLTVT.

This rearrangement joins TRBV9 to TRBJ1-3; D gene uncertain. CDR3 size: 17 residues. Deletions cut 2 bases from V and 4 bases from J, with 19 bases between. Germline CDR1 and CDR2: SGDLS and YYNGEE. The CDR3 loop is CASSVSTNRGEGNTIYF. The CDR3, as DNA: TGTGCCAGCAGCGTCAGTACTAATCGGGGAGAAGGAAACACCATATATTTT.